This T cell receptor beta chain comes out of a study of blood T cell repertoires in COVID-19. For the study at large: The origin of the acute and convalescent COVID-19 samples was the United States, Italy and Spain.

Original processing notes: For nucleated cells, counts were estimated from reference gene primer amplification. Profiled with immunoSEQ multiplex PCR; TCRdb holds only in-frame clones, not every one. The DNA was the basis for D and trimming; V, J and clone size are from that table. The table has 300,000 or so clones, about 90% seen once. Participant-given clinical history determined each cohort assignment. Germline V gene lookup returns CDR1 SQVTM and CDR2 ANQGSEA. CDR3 size: 14 residues. The J segment lost 2 bases and the V segment lost 7 bases, leaving 10 bases of the junction unmatched. Sample: PBMCs or T cells enriched from blood (not recorded which). The chain uses TRBV29-1 and TRBJ1-2, with 7 bases lining up with TRBD1. This sequence originates from a woman between 45 and 60 years old who had been exposed to COVID-19. In DNA, the CDR3 is TGCAGCGGCCGATTACTACAGGGGAACTATGGCTACACCTTC. Amino acid sequence: CSGRLLQGNYGYTF.